This TCR beta chain came from a study of shared clonotypes between healthy human individuals. The study's findings and limits: Specimens sampled were limited to blood, with tissue repertoires likely differing.

The data were produced by immunoSEQ multiplex PCR, yet TCRdb's version contains in-frame clones alone and is incomplete. Of hundreds of thousands of clones in the sample, 85% to 95% were seen once. The ends were cut back, 2 bases at V and 3 bases at J, with 11 bases in the middle. CDR3 length equals 14 residues. Looked up from germline, CDR1 is SGHVS and CDR2 is FNYEAQ. Naivety among CD8 cells was defined by CD45RO negativity and positive CCR7 selection, thereby excluding terminally differentiated effector memory CD45RA+ cells. In regard to this clone: Its specificity is not known.

Sequenced material: naive CD8+ T cells sorted from blood. This chain connects TRBV7-6 to TRBJ2-7, with unresolved D. The sequence came from a woman aged 25 to 39 in good health. CDR3 in amino acids: CASSLLGPRYEQYF. The CDR3 DNA reads TGTGCCAGCAGCTTACTCGGACCCCGCTACGAGCAGTACTTC. Using reference TRBV7-6 and TRBJ2-7 for the parts outside the CDR3, the full variable domain is GAGVSQSPRYKVTKRGQDVALRCDPISGHVSLYWYRQALGQGPEFLTYFNYEAQQDKSGLPNDRFSAERPEGSISTLTIQRTEQRDSAMYRCASSLLGPRYEQYFGPGTRLTVT.